Listed here is a single T cell receptor beta chain. The sample comes from a study of molecular identifiers for immune sequencing clone quantification. V was pared by 11 bases and J by 7 bases, with 17 bases between. CDR3 length: 12 residues. Germline V lookup: CDR1 MNHNY, CDR2 SVGAGI (reference sequence). Input for naive CD8 libraries was roughly 17,000 to 1,000,000 sorted cells; the RNA fraction used was 10%, 30% or 50%. Naive CD8 T cells were sorted, and the gate applied was CD8+CD4-CCR7+CD45RA+. TCRdb fed the PCR reads into MiXCR, producing one record per CDR3 protein. Here the sample spans approximately 97,000 distinct CDR3 sequences, about 24% being singletons.

The sequence derives from a human donor in good health. Some libraries in this study had Jurkat cell RNA spiked in. Source material: naive CD8+ T cells from blood, with Jurkat cell RNA spiked in. Subset in this sample: FACS-sorted CD8+CD4-CCR7+CD45RA+ naive T cells. V and J are TRBV6-6 and TRBJ1-1; D might be TRBD1 (5 bases). The CDR3 is CACYRGAIEAFF. The CDR3 DNA is TGTGCCTGCTATCGCGGGGCTATTGAAGCTTTCTTT.